This T cell receptor beta chain was profiled in a study of early T cells in non-severe SARS-CoV-2 infection. Study in general: Unsorted whole blood bulk RNA was sequenced, with unpaired chains. Study observations and caveats: Reliance on VDJdb matching favored anti-spike CD8 responses; private and CD4 specificities were missed.

Attachment of unique molecular identifiers to individual cDNA molecules was performed. TCRdb re-derived calls from the 5' RACE reads in MiXCR, one entry per CDR3 protein. The data show tens of thousands of distinct CDR3 sequences, with about 8.9% seen just once and approximately 15% held by the top ten. Germline lookup yields CDR1 SGHRS and CDR2 YFSETQ. The CDR3 runs 14 residues. V gave up 3 bases and J gave up 0 bases, with 9 bases separating them. This clonotype was observed many times. Its antigen remains unidentified. Specimen: whole blood. This receptor was taken from an adult who was a healthcare worker with PCR-confirmed SARS-CoV-2 infection or an uninfected control (not recorded which). The chain joins TRBV5-1 to TRBJ2-5; D is possibly TRBD1 or TRBD2 (5 bases each). DNA for the CDR3: TGCGCCAGCAGCTACCGGGACGACCAAGAGACCCAGTACTTC. It specifies CASSYRDDQETQYF.